This T cell receptor beta chain was retrieved from a study of blood T cell repertoires in COVID-19. Across the study: In each case, the material was cDNA or gDNA derived from T cells, B-cell-depleted T cells, or PBMCs.

TCRdb's copy holds only in-frame clones and misses some; the assay was immunoSEQ multiplex PCR. The sample yields 150,000 to 200,000 clones, about 85% seen once. Germline-derived CDR1 and CDR2 are ENHRY and SYGVKD. After removal of 7 bases from V and 6 bases from J, the junction contained 9 bases not matched to a gene. The CDR3 consists of 15 residues. The chain carries TRBV10-3 and TRBJ2-1; 10 bases agree with TRBD2. This clonotype originated in a man aged 70 or older with active or convalescent COVID-19. Material: peripheral blood. The CDR3 sequence is CAIKDGGLASNEQFF. The CDR3 bases are TGTGCCATCAAAGATGGGGGACTAGCGTCCAATGAGCAGTTCTTC.